Below, 18 T cell receptor beta chains from the same sample are listed, as sequenced in a study of T cells in Graves' hyperthyroidism and ophthalmopathy. The investigators amplified TCR beta CDR3 regions from RNA transcripts. In the first-round RT-PCR of the TCR CDR3, the HTBI primer set was used. TCRdb used MiXCR to reprocess the multiplex PCR reads, holding one entry per CDR3 protein. This table has around 560,000 distinct CDR3 sequences, 16% appearing once. The sequenced sample consisted of blood. The receptors here all came from a woman younger than 35 with Graves' hyperthyroidism.

This sequence joins TRBV11-2 and TRBJ2-2; tentatively, D is TRBD2 (5 bases). The CDR3 is 14 residues long. Germline CDR1 is SGHAT and CDR2 is FQNNGV. V lost 5 bases, J lost 1 base, and 8 bases lay in between. CDR3: CASSQDLNTGELFF. CDR3 coding DNA: TGTGCCAGCAGCCAGGACTTGAACACCGGGGAGCTGTTTTTT.

This clonotype was counted a few times. J is TRBJ2-1 and V is TRBV6-2 or TRBV6-3; D is uncertain. The CDR3 runs to 13 residues. CDR1 is MNHEY and CDR2 is SVGEGT in the germline V gene. The V gene lost 7 bases and the J gene lost 8 bases, with 15 bases spanning the gap. CDR3 sequence (DNA): TGTGCCAGCACCAAGACGGGTGGGGATGAGCAGTTCTTC. Its translation: CASTKTGGDEQFF.

The J gene is TRBJ2-7, the V gene TRBV29-1; maybe TRBD2 (8 bases). With 6 bases removed from V and 4 bases from J, the gap between germline ends came to 19 bases. Per the germline V gene, CDR1 is SQVTM and CDR2 is ANQGSEA. This CDR3 is 14 amino acids long. As DNA, the CDR3 is TGCAGCGTGGAACTAGCGGAGGGGGCATACGAGCAGTACTTC. It is translated as CSVELAEGAYEQYF.

In its sample, this clonotype was seen a few times. The chain is built from TRBV6-5 and TRBJ2-7, with unresolved D. Germline V gene data show CDR1 as MNHEY and CDR2 as SVGAGI. The CDR3 loop spans 13 amino acids. The V and J ends lost 2 bases and 3 bases respectively, with 8 bases between them. The DNA of the CDR3 is TGTGCCAGCAGTTACAGACCGGGCTACGAGCAGTACTTC. Amino acid sequence: CASSYRPGYEQYF.

This chain joins TRBV19 and TRBJ2-7; D unresolved. V lost 2 bases and J lost 5, with 16 bases in between. The CDR3 has 15 amino acids. CDR1 is LNHDA and CDR2 is SQIVND in the germline V gene (reference sequence). CDR3: CASSISAALQNEQYF. Written as DNA, the CDR3 is TGTGCCAGTAGTATATCAGCAGCCCTCCAGAACGAGCAGTACTTC.

The chain joins TRBV28 to TRBJ1-2; D gene unclear. The CDR3 spans 13 residues. Germline values: CDR1 MDHEN, CDR2 SYDVKM. V was pared by 1 base and J by 7 bases, with 10 bases between. CDR3 residues: CASSLLALSGYTF. Written as DNA, the CDR3 is TGTGCCAGCAGTTTATTAGCCCTTAGTGGCTACACCTTC.

V and J are TRBV6-5 and TRBJ2-7; D gene uncertain. The CDR3 runs to 15 residues. In germline, CDR1 is MNHEY, CDR2 SVGAGI. The V gene lost 0 bases and the J gene lost 0 bases, with 9 bases spanning the gap. DNA for the CDR3: TGTGCCAGCAGTTACTCGGCCAGTAGCTCCTACGAGCAGTACTTC. The encoded protein is CASSYSASSSYEQYF.

This rearrangement joins TRBV29-1 to TRBJ1-1, with 8 bases fitting TRBD1. CDR1 SQVTM and CDR2 ANQGSEA come from the germline V gene. The CDR3 sequence is 13 residues long. Trimming took 2 bases from V and 5 from J; bases not matched to a gene: 4. In DNA form, the CDR3 reads TGCAGCGTTGAATCAGGGGGCGAAACTGAAGCTTTCTTT. This translates into CSVESGGETEAFF.

This clonotype turned up a few times. CDR3 residues: CASRRRFLDTGELFF. The CDR3 coding sequence is TGTGCCAGCCGCAGGCGGTTCTTAGACACCGGGGAGCTGTTTTTT. This chain links TRBV27 with TRBJ2-2; no clear D. V was clipped by 8 bases and J by 3 bases, with 16 bases between them. Germline V gene data show CDR1 as MNHEY and CDR2 as SMNVEV (reference sequence). The CDR3 length is 15 residues.

This clonotype was observed a handful of times. V is TRBV10-3 and J is TRBJ2-7, with 10 bases fitting TRBD1. The germline gives CDR1 ENHRY, CDR2 SYGVKD. Trimming cost V 2 bases and J 5 bases; bases outside gene matches: 0. The CDR3 loop spans 13 amino acids. The CDR3 bases are TGTGCCATCAGTGAGGGGACAGGGGACGAGCAGTACTTC. It yields the protein CAISEGTGDEQYF.

This clonotype was recorded a few times. A junction boundary mismatches the germline segment, possibly from a read error. The V gene is TRBV20-1, the J gene TRBJ2-5, with D perhaps TRBD1 or TRBD2 (5 bases each). The CDR3 runs 13 residues. Germline lookup yields CDR1 DFQATT and CDR2 SNEGSKA (reference sequence). CDR3 sequence (DNA): TGCAGTGCGAGAGGGGCCGTGGGCGAGACCCAGTACTTC. This sequence encodes CSARGAVGETQYF.

This clonotype has a handful of counts. This chain joins TRBV5-4 and TRBJ2-2; 7 nucleotides line up with TRBD2. The CDR3 contains 16 residues. Germline CDR1 is SGHNT and CDR2 is YYREEE (reference sequence). J was trimmed by 2 bases and V by 2 bases; bases with no gene match: 6. The DNA of the CDR3 is TGTGCCAGCAGCTTACCTAGCGGAGCTAACACCGGGGAGCTGTTTTTT. Translated: CASSLPSGANTGELFF.

The chain recombines TRBV11-2 with TRBJ2-3, with D possibly being TRBD2 (5 bases). The CDR3 has 17 amino acids. The V gene lost 3 bases and the J gene lost 0 bases, with 16 bases spanning the gap. Germline lookup yields CDR1 SGHAT and CDR2 FQNNGV. The CDR3, as DNA: TGTGCCAGCAGCTTTGGCGGGCGACGGGCTAGCACAGATACGCAGTATTTT. Translating gives CASSFGGRRASTDTQYF.

This clonotype was counted many times. The chain has TRBV5-6 and TRBJ2-1, with 12 bases lining up with TRBD2. This CDR3 has 19 amino acids. V lost 4 bases to trimming and J lost 2 bases; unmatched junction nucleotides: 13. In germline, CDR1 is SGHDT, CDR2 YYEEEE. CDR3 bases: TGTGCCAGCAGCCTCATGCGGCTAGCGGGGGGGCGCCCCTACAATGAGCAGTTCTTC. It codes for CASSLMRLAGGRPYNEQFF.

The rearrangement links TRBV10-3 to TRBJ2-4; 8 bases agree with TRBD1. CDR3 size: 13 residues. V gave up 7 bases and J gave up 8 bases; unmatched junction bases: 7. Germline V lookup: CDR1 ENHRY, CDR2 SYGVKD. DNA of the CDR3: TGTGCCATCATGTCGGACAGGGTGGACATTCAGTACTTC. This encodes CAIMSDRVDIQYF.

The table lists this clonotype with a few counts. The chain employs TRBV10-3 and TRBJ1-5, with D hard to call. CDR3 length: 13 residues. CDR1 and CDR2 (germline): ENHRY, SYGVKD. V gave up 6 bases and J gave up 4 bases, with 10 bases separating them. CDR3 sequence: CAISYDLNQPQHF. In DNA, the CDR3 is TGTGCCATCAGCTATGACTTGAATCAGCCCCAGCATTTT.

In its sample, this clonotype was seen many times. The chain joins TRBV18 to TRBJ2-1; D remains unclear. In germline, CDR1 is KGHSH, CDR2 LQKENI. The CDR3 contains 12 residues. Trimming shortened V by 2 bases and J by 7 bases, and 6 bases separated the two germline ends. The CDR3 DNA is TGTGCCAGCTCACCAATACTTAATGAGCAGTTCTTC. Its translation: CASSPILNEQFF.

As for this clonotype: Possible read error: a much larger clone is one base away. The V call is TRBV2, the J call TRBJ1-5; 7 bases fit TRBD1. Germline V lookup: CDR1 SNHLY, CDR2 FYNNEI. The CDR3 spans 13 residues. CDR3 sequence (DNA): TGTGCCGGCAGGCCAGGGGGAGGTCAGCCCCAGCATTTT. Amino acid sequence: CAGRPGGGQPQHF.